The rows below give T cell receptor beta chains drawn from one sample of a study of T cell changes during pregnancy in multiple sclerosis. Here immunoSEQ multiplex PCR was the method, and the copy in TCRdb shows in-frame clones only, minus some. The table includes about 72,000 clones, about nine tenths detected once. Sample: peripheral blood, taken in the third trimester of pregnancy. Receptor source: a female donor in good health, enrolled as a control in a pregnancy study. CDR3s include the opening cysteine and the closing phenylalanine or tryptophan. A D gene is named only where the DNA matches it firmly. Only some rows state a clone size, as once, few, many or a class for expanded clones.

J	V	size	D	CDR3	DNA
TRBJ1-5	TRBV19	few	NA	CASSIGARVGQPQHF	TGTGCCAGTAGTATAGGGGCCAGGGTCGGGCAGCCCCAGCATTTT
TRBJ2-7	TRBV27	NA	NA	CASSLNGESYEQYF	TGTGCCAGCAGTTTAAACGGGGAATCCTACGAGCAGTACTTC
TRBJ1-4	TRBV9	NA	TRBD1	CASSAGQGARANEKLFF	TGTGCCAGCAGCGCGGGACAGGGGGCGCGGGCTAATGAAAAACTGTTTTTT
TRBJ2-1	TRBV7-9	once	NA	CASSSGSYNEQFF	TGTGCCAGCAGCTCAGGCTCCTACAATGAGCAGTTCTTC
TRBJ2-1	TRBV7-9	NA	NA	CASSLVGGQFF	TGTGCCAGCAGCTTGGTCGGGGGGCAGTTCTTC
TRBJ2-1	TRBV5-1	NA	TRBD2	CASHPGTRHNEQFF	TGCGCCAGCCATCCAGGGACTAGGCACAATGAGCAGTTCTTC
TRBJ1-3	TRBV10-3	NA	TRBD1	CAIPEGDSSGNTIYF	TGTGCCATCCCAGAGGGGGACAGCTCTGGAAACACCATATATTTT
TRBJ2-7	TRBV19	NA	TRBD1	CASSTLRDRATYEQYF	TGTGCCAGTAGTACCCTCCGGGACAGGGCCACCTACGAGCAGTACTTC
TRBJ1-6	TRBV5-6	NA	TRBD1	CASSPGGRNSPLHF	TGTGCCAGCAGCCCAGGGGGTAGGAATTCACCCCTCCACTTT
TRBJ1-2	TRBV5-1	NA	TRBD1	CASSPGQGYYGYTF	TGCGCCAGCAGCCCGGGACAGGGATACTATGGCTACACCTTC
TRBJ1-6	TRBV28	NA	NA	CASTPGALDSPLHF	TGTGCCAGCACCCCAGGGGCTTTGGATTCACCCCTCCACTTT
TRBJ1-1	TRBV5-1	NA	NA	CASSPALLGQMNTEAFF	TGCGCCAGCAGCCCGGCTTTGCTTGGACAGATGAACACTGAAGCTTTCTTT
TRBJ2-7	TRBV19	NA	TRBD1	CASSPWGAGQGWNEQYF	TGTGCCAGTAGCCCATGGGGTGCGGGACAGGGGTGGAACGAGCAGTACTTC
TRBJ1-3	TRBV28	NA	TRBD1	CASSPPGQAISVVRGNTIYF	TGTGCCAGCAGCCCGCCGGGACAGGCCATATCTGTGGTCCGTGGAAACACCATATATTTT
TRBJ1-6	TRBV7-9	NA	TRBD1	CASSSAEDRENSPLHF	TGTGCCAGCAGCTCCGCCGAGGACAGGGAGAATTCACCCCTCCACTTT
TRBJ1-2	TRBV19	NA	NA	CASSIMEEAGYTF	TGTGCCAGTAGTATAATGGAGGAGGCTGGCTACACCTTC
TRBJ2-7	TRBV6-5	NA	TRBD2	CASSYEAGAYEQYF	TGTGCCAGCAGTTATGAGGCGGGAGCCTACGAGCAGTACTTC
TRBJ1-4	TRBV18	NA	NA	CASSPLRDNEKLFF	TGTGCCAGCTCACCACTCCGCGATAATGAAAAACTGTTTTTT
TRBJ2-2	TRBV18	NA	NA	CASSLTRLGPAGELFF	TGTGCCAGCTCCCTGACCCGCTTGGGGCCGGCCGGGGAGCTGTTTTTT
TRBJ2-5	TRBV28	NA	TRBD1	CASSFEGQGDEETQYF	TGTGCCAGCAGTTTTGAGGGGCAGGGGGACGAAGAGACCCAGTACTTC
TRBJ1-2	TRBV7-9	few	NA	CASSPTVMEGYTF	TGTGCCAGCAGCCCGACCGTGATGGAGGGCTACACCTTC
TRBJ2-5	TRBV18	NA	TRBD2	CASSPGGQETQYF	TGTGCCAGCTCTCCGGGGGGCCAAGAGACCCAGTACTTC
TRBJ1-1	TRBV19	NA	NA	CATRQGTEAFF	TGTGCCACCCGGCAGGGAACTGAAGCTTTCTTT
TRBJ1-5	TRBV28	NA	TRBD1	CASSTNRGTGVAQHF	TGTGCCAGCAGTACAAACAGGGGGACGGGGGTGGCCCAGCATTTT
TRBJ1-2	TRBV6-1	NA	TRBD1	CASSRDRYSRDGYTF	TGTGCCAGCAGCCGGGACAGGTACTCCCGGGATGGCTACACCTTC
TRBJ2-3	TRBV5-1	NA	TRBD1	CASSIYRDRNTDTQYF	TGCGCCAGCAGCATATACCGGGACAGAAACACAGATACGCAGTATTTT
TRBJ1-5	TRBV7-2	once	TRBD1	CASSLKTGGNQPQHF	TGTGCCAGCAGCTTAAAGACAGGGGGCAATCAGCCCCAGCATTTT
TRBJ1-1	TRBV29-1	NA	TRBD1	CSAGTVNTEAFF	TGCAGCGCCGGGACAGTGAACACTGAAGCTTTCTTT
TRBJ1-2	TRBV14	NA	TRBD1	CASSLTGVLIDGYTF	TGTGCCAGCAGCCTGACAGGGGTGTTGATAGATGGCTACACCTTC
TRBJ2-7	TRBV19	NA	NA	CASTYSGGNFYEQYF	TGTGCCAGTACCTATTCAGGGGGGAACTTCTACGAGCAGTACTTC
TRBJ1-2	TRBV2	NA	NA	CASDFSGAMNYGYTF	TGTGCCAGCGATTTTTCAGGGGCTATGAACTATGGCTACACCTTC
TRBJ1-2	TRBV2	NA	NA	CASSEGGGYTF	TGTGCCAGCAGTGAAGGGGGCGGCTACACCTTC
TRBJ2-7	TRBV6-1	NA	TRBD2	CASSVQTSGEQYF	TGTGCCAGCAGTGTACAGACTAGCGGCGAGCAGTACTTC
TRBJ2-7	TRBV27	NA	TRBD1	CASSQDRGQGEQYF	TGTGCCAGCAGTCAGGACAGGGGGCAAGGCGAGCAGTACTTC
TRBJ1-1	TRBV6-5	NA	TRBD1	CASSLQGATEAFF	TGTGCCAGCAGCCTACAGGGGGCCACTGAAGCTTTCTTT
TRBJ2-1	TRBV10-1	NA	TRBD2	CASSDSGSYNEQFF	TGCGCCAGCAGTGATAGCGGGAGTTACAATGAGCAGTTCTTC
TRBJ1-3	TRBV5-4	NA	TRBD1	CASSLAAGGSGNTIYF	TGTGCCAGCAGCTTGGCCGCAGGGGGAAGCGGAAACACCATATATTTT
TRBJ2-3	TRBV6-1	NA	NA	CASTEGDGNTDTQYF	TGTGCCAGCACCGAGGGGGACGGGAACACAGATACGCAGTATTTT
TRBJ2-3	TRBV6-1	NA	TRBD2	CASSEVIAGGPTDTQYF	TGTGCCAGCAGTGAAGTCATAGCGGGGGGGCCGACAGATACGCAGTATTTT
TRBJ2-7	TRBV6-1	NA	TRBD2	CASSGVSGGYEQYF	TGTGCCAGCAGTGGTGTTAGCGGGGGCTACGAGCAGTACTTC
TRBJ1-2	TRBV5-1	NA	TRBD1	CASSRQGNRGNYGYTF	TGCGCCAGCAGCCGACAGGGTAATAGGGGAAACTATGGCTACACCTTC